The text below deals with one TCR beta chain. As yet, its antigen is unknown. There were only Caucasian adults among the donors, and all lived in Nashville, Tennessee. Trimming pared 0 bases from V and 7 bases from J, leaving 8 bases between. CDR1 is SGHRS, CDR2 YFSETQ, per germline. This CDR3 region has 13 residues. This entry is derived from a study of shared clonotypes between healthy human individuals. Findings and limits, study-wide: Generally, naive subsets (rather than memory subsets) showed larger estimated richness.

The data were produced by immunoSEQ multiplex PCR, yet TCRdb's version contains in-frame clones alone and is incomplete. The data hold about 960,000 clones, with roughly 72% observed a single time. The chain couples TRBV5-1 to TRBJ2-1; TRBD2 is a possible D gene (5 bases). The receptor was isolated from a man between 18 and 29 years old in good health. Sequenced input: memory CD4+ T cells sorted from blood. Noted subset: CD45RA-negative fraction. The CDR3 is CASSLVPGNEQFF. DNA of the CDR3: TGCGCCAGCAGCTTGGTCCCGGGGAATGAGCAGTTCTTC.